Below are 17 T cell receptor beta chains sequenced from a single sample in a study of shared T cell receptors in the human thymus. TCRdb's copy holds only in-frame clones and misses some; the assay was immunoSEQ multiplex PCR. The profile covers roughly 710,000 clones, with 80% to 90% appearing a single time and around 0.01% taken by the ten largest. The sample was also reused in another study, on human thymus T cells.

The sample was thymocytes. All receptors derive from a girl under two years old with a congenital heart defect.

The chain has TRBV7-2 and TRBJ2-2, with 9 bases that match TRBD1. The CDR3 is 15 residues long. V was clipped by 6 bases and J by 4 bases; unmatched bases: 6. Germline V gives CDR1 SGHTA, CDR2 FQGNSA. The CDR3 nucleotides read TGTGCCAGCAGTTCGGGACAGGGTTCCACCGGGGAGCTGTTTTTT. This encodes CASSSGQGSTGELFF.

The chain carries TRBV4-1 and TRBJ1-2; D possibly corresponds to TRBD1 (5 bases). Germline assignment: CDR1 MGHRA and CDR2 YSYEKL. The V end lost 5 bases, the J end lost 6 bases, and 7 bases lay between the germline ends. The CDR3 is made up of 11 amino acids. The CDR3 loop reads CASSKTDGYTF. In DNA, the CDR3 is TGCGCCAGCAGCAAGACAGATGGCTACACCTTC.

V and J are TRBV19 and TRBJ1-1; maybe TRBD1 (6 bases). This CDR3 spans 15 amino acids. Trimming left V 5 bases short and J 0 bases short, with 13 bases between. Per the germline V gene, CDR1 is LNHDA and CDR2 is SQIVND (reference sequence). The CDR3 loop is CASSLEGGMNTEAFF. In nucleotides, the CDR3 is TGTGCCAGTAGTCTCGAAGGGGGAATGAACACTGAAGCTTTCTTT. Full variable domain (missing parts from reference TRBV19 and TRBJ1-1): DGGITQSPKYLFRKEGQNVTLSCEQNLNHDAMYWYRQDPGQGLRLIYYSQIVNDFQKGDIAEGYSVSREKKESFPLTVTSAQKNPTAFYLCASSLEGGMNTEAFFGQGTRLTVV.

The V gene is TRBV9, the J gene TRBJ2-3, with TRBD2 matching 8 bases. The CDR3 totals 17 residues. Germline V gene sequence: CDR1 SGDLS, CDR2 YYNGEE. V dropped 4 bases and J dropped 0; count of bases not matched to a gene: 10. CDR3 sequence reads: CASSPARTSSSTDTQYF. The CDR3 DNA reads TGTGCCAGCAGCCCCGCCCGGACTAGCAGTAGCACAGATACGCAGTATTTT. Together with reference TRBV9 and TRBJ2-3, the CDR3 gives the full variable domain: DSGVTQTPKHLITATGQRVTLRCSPRSGDLSVYWYQQSLDQGLQFLIQYYNGEERAKGNILERFSAQQFPDLHSELNLSSLELGDSALYFCASSPARTSSSTDTQYFGPGTRLTVL.

The chain employs TRBV5-6 and TRBJ1-5; D is uncertain. CDR3 size: 16 residues. The germline V and J ends were trimmed by 0 bases and 0 bases, with 10 bases remaining between them. CDR1 and CDR2 from the germline V gene are SGHDT and YYEEEE. CDR3 amino acids: CASSLGRDNSNQPQHF. CDR3 DNA sequence: TGTGCCAGCAGCTTGGGAAGAGATAATAGCAATCAGCCCCAGCATTTT.

This clone was observed once. This chain uses TRBV2 with TRBJ2-3, with D possibly TRBD2 on 6 matching bases. This CDR3 has 14 amino acids. Trimming cost V 10 bases and J 1 base, with 15 bases left between them. The V gene's germline CDR1 is SNHLY and CDR2 FYNNEI. In DNA form, the CDR3 reads TGTGCCACCCCCACCGGGACTGGCACAGATACGCAGTATTTT. Protein product: CATPTGTGTDTQYF.

J is TRBJ1-5 and V is TRBV4-3, with 7 bases identical to TRBD1. The ends lost 0 bases at V and 1 base at J; junction bases unmatched: 21. Germline assignment: CDR1 LGHNA and CDR2 YSLEER. This CDR3 is built from 22 residues. DNA for the CDR3: TGCGCCAGCAGCCAAGATTACGCCCACGGCGACAGGGAGATCGGAAGCAATCAGCCCCAGCATTTT. Translating it yields CASSQDYAHGDREIGSNQPQHF.

The chain carries TRBV12-5 and TRBJ1-5; D is unresolved. CDR3 length: 19 residues. The ends were cut back, 0 bases at V and 4 bases at J, with 22 bases in the middle. Germline CDR1 and CDR2: LGHNT and FRNRAP. The CDR3 coding sequence is TGTGCTAGTGGTTTGGTACGAAGAGGGTGGTGGGTTAGTAATCAGCCCCAGCATTTT. This gives the protein CASGLVRRGWWVSNQPQHF.

V and J are TRBV28 and TRBJ1-5, with D possibly TRBD1 on 6 matching bases. Trimming took off 7 bases at V and 7 bases at J, with 20 bases between the two ends. This CDR3 is 15 amino acids long. Germline CDR1 reads MDHEN; CDR2 reads SYDVKM. Here the CDR3 reads CASTGLARGRQPQHF. The CDR3 DNA reads as TGTGCCAGCACCGGGCTGGCCAGGGGACGACAGCCCCAGCATTTT.

V gene TRBV28 combines with J gene TRBJ1-5; maybe TRBD1 (6 bases). V was trimmed by 2 bases and J by 4 bases, leaving 21 bases between them. This CDR3 region has 18 residues. Per the germline V gene, CDR1 is MDHEN and CDR2 is SYDVKM. In nucleotides, the CDR3 is TGTGCCAGCAGTTTAGTGGGGTCCGGAGAACAGGGAAATCAGCCCCAGCATTTT. Its translation: CASSLVGSGEQGNQPQHF.

The rearrangement joins TRBV6-5 to TRBJ1-1; D is undetermined. The CDR3 has 16 amino acids. Germline V gene data show CDR1 as MNHEY and CDR2 as SVGAGI. V was trimmed by 0 bases and J by 3 bases, leaving 14 bases between them. The CDR3: CASSYSNPMTYTEAFF. CDR3 in DNA: TGTGCCAGCAGTTACTCGAATCCCATGACTTACACTGAAGCTTTCTTT.

The chain uses TRBV19 and TRBJ2-7; the D gene is possibly TRBD1 (5 bases). Trimming took off 2 bases at V and 3 bases at J, with 14 bases between the two ends. The germline V gene has CDR1 LNHDA and CDR2 SQIVND (reference sequence). CDR3 length: 15 residues. In DNA, the CDR3 is TGTGCCAGTAGTATAAGGAGACAGCCTTACTACGAGCAGTACTTC. It codes for CASSIRRQPYYEQYF.

J is TRBJ1-3 and V is TRBV15; D is unclear. The germline V gene has CDR1 LNHNV and CDR2 YYDKDF (reference sequence). The CDR3 totals 16 residues. V was pared by 5 bases and J by 4 bases, with 18 bases between. The chain's CDR3 is CATSGNLTEMGNTIYF. The CDR3 coding sequence is TGTGCCACCAGCGGCAACCTTACAGAGATGGGAAACACCATATATTTT. Together with reference TRBV15 and TRBJ1-3, the CDR3 gives the full variable domain: DAMVIQNPRYQVTQFGKPVTLSCSQTLNHNVMYWYQQKSSQAPKLLFHYYDKDFNNEADTPDNFQSRRPNTSFCFLDIRSPGLGDTAMYLCATSGNLTEMGNTIYFGEGSWLTVV.

J is TRBJ1-6 and V is TRBV27; possibly TRBD1 for D (5 bases). Trimming took 5 bases from V and 8 from J, leaving 16 bases between them. CDR3 length: 15 residues. Germline CDR1 MNHEY, CDR2 SMNVEV (reference sequence). CDR3 coding DNA: TGTGCCAGCAGTCAATTTGGGGCCAGAGATTCACCCCTCCACTTT. The encoded protein is CASSQFGARDSPLHF.

This chain joins TRBV13 and TRBJ1-2, with D perhaps TRBD1 (6 bases). This CDR3 region has 12 residues. Trimming removed 5 bases from V and 6 bases from J, with 10 bases in between. Germline CDR1 PRHDT, CDR2 FYEKMQ (reference sequence). This CDR3 reads CASSLQGNGYTF. The DNA for the CDR3 is TGTGCCAGCAGCCTGCAGGGGAATGGCTACACCTTC.

CDR3 protein: CASSLGGGGSYEQYF. CDR3 DNA: TGCGCCAGCAGCTTGGGAGGGGGGGGTTCCTACGAGCAGTACTTC. The V gene is TRBV5-1, the J gene TRBJ2-7; tentative D call: TRBD2 (7 bases). CDR1 SGHRS and CDR2 YFSETQ come from the germline V gene. The V end lost 0 bases, the J end lost 1 base, and 11 bases lay between the germline ends. The CDR3 is made up of 15 amino acids.

J is TRBJ1-1 and V is TRBV7-2; TRBD1 matches at 7 bases. The CDR3 spans 17 residues. V dropped 6 bases and J dropped 0; count of bases not matched to a gene: 13. Germline V gene data show CDR1 as SGHTA and CDR2 as FQGNSA. The CDR3, as DNA: TGTGCCAGCAGTCCGGGACAGCGGGTGGGTTTGAACACTGAAGCTTTCTTT. Translated, it gives CASSPGQRVGLNTEAFF.